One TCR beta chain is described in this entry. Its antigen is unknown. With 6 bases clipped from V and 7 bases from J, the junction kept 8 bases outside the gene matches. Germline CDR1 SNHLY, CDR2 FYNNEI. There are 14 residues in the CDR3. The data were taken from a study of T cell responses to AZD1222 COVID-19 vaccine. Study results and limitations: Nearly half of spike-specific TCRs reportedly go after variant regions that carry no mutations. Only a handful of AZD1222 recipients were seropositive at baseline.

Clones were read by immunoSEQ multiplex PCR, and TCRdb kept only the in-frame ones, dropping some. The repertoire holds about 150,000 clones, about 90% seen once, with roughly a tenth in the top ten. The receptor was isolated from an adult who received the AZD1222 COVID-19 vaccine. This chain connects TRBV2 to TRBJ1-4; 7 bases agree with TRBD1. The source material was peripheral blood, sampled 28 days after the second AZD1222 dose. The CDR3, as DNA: TGTGCCAGCAGGGAACAGGGGCCAAGTGAAAAACTGTTTTTT. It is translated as CASREQGPSEKLFF.